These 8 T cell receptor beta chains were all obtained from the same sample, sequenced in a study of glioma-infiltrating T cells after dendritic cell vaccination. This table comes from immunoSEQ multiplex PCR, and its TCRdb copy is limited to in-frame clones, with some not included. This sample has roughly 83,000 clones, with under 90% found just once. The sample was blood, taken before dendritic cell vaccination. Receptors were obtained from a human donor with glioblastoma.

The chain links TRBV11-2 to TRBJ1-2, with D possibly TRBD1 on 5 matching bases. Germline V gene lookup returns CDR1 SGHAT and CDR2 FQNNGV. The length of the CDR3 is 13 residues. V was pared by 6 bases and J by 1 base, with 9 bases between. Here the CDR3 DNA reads TGTGCCAGCAGTCCGGACATTAACTATGGCTACACCTTC. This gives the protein CASSPDINYGYTF.

In DNA, the CDR3 is TGCAGTGCTATGACAGGGAGTGGCTACACCTTC. Translated, it gives CSAMTGSGYTF. The chain has TRBV20-1 and TRBJ1-2; 7 bases match TRBD1. Germline lookup yields CDR1 DFQATT and CDR2 SNEGSKA (reference sequence). The CDR3 runs to 11 residues. V was pared by 4 bases and J by 7 bases, with 3 bases of the junction left unmatched.

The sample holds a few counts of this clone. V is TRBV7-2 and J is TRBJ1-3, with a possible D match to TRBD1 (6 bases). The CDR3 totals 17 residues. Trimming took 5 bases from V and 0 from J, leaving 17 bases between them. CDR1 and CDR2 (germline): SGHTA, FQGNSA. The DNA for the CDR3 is TGTGCCAGCAGCCTGCTCGACAGGACACCCTCTGGAAACACCATATATTTT. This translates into CASSLLDRTPSGNTIYF.

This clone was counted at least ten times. The DNA of the CDR3 is TGTGCCAGTAGTATAGCCCCCGACGGGTACGAGCAGTACTTC. Protein: CASSIAPDGYEQYF. J is TRBJ2-7 and V is TRBV19; D is ambiguous. Trimming stripped 1 base from V and 4 bases from J, with 11 bases between. The CDR3 runs 14 residues. CDR1 and CDR2 (germline): LNHDA, SQIVND (reference sequence).

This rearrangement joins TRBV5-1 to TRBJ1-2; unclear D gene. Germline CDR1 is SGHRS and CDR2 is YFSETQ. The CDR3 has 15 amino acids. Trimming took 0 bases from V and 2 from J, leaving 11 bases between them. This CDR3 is CASSLVPGENYGYTF. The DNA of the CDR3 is TGCGCCAGCAGCTTGGTTCCAGGTGAGAACTATGGCTACACCTTC. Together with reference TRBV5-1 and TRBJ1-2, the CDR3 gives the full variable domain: KAGVTQTPRYLIKTRGQQVTLSCSPISGHRSVSWYQQTPGQGLQFLFEYFSETQRNKGNFPGRFSGRQFSNSRSEMNVSTLELGDSALYLCASSLVPGENYGYTFGSGTRLTVV.

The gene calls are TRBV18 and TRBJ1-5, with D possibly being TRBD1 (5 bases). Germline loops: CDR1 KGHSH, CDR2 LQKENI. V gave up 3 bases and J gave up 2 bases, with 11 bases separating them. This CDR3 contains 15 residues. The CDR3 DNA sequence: TGTGCCAGCTCACCCCAGGGTGGTGGCAATCAGCCCCAGCATTTT. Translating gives CASSPQGGGNQPQHF. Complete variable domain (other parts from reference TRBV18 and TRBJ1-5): NAGVMQNPRHLVRRRGQEARLRCSPMKGHSHVYWYRQLPEEGLKFMVYLQKENIIDESGMPKERFSAEFPKEGPSILRIQQVVRGDSAAYFCASSPQGGGNQPQHFGDGTRLSIL.

The CDR3 region is CASSLLGLAGVGVAEQYF. The CDR3 DNA is TGTGCCAGCAGTTTACTCGGACTAGCGGGAGTGGGGGTGGCCGAGCAGTACTTC. The V call is TRBV27, the J call TRBJ2-7; TRBD2 matches at 13 bases. CDR3 size: 18 residues. The V segment lost 2 bases and the J segment 6 bases; nucleotides outside the gene matches: 13. Per germline, CDR1 MNHEY and CDR2 SMNVEV (reference sequence).

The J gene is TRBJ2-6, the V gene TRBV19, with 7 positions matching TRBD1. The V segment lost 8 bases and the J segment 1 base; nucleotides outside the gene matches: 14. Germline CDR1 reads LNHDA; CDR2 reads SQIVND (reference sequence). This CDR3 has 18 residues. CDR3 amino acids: CASGVSGQLTSGANVLTF. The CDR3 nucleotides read TGTGCCAGTGGAGTTTCGGGACAGCTCACTTCTGGGGCCAACGTCCTGACTTTC. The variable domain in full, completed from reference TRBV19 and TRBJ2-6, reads DGGITQSPKYLFRKEGQNVTLSCEQNLNHDAMYWYRQDPGQGLRLIYYSQIVNDFQKGDIAEGYSVSREKKESFPLTVTSAQKNPTAFYLCASGVSGQLTSGANVLTFGAGSRLTVL.